The 29 T cell receptor beta chains reported below all come from one sample, sequenced in a study of blood T cell repertoires in COVID-19. Data came from immunoSEQ multiplex PCR; TCRdb stores just in-frame clones and leaves some out. The sample consists of approximately 230,000 clones, around 88% of them appearing once. What was sequenced was PBMCs or T cells enriched from blood (not recorded which). The receptors were sampled from a woman between 25 and 40 years old who had recovered from COVID-19.

This chain uses TRBV4-3 with TRBJ1-1; 11 bases map to TRBD1. The CDR3 is 16 amino acids. The J segment lost 6 bases and the V segment lost 0 bases, leaving 6 bases of the junction unmatched. The germline CDR1 and CDR2 sequences are LGHNA and YSLEER. The CDR3 nucleotides read TGCGCCAGCAGCCAAGACAGCGGGACAGGGGGTGCTGAAGCTTTCTTT. Protein: CASSQDSGTGGAEAFF.

The V and J genes are TRBV25-1 and TRBJ1-2; no definite D call. The germline gives CDR1 MGHDK, CDR2 SYGVNS. CDR3 size: 12 residues. V lost 4 bases to trimming and J lost 1 base, with 4 bases between them. The CDR3 nucleotides are TGTGCCAGCAGTGCTATTAACTATGGCTACACCTTC. Translating gives CASSAINYGYTF.

The genes are TRBV4-2 and TRBJ2-7, with 14 bases aligning to TRBD2. V lost 4 bases to trimming and J lost 4 bases; unmatched junction nucleotides: 3. This CDR3 contains 15 residues. CDR1 LGHNA and CDR2 YNFKEQ come from the germline V gene. The CDR3 here is CASSRLAGGLYEQYF. CDR3 in DNA: TGTGCCAGCAGCCGACTAGCGGGAGGGCTTTACGAGCAGTACTTC.

This chain connects TRBV20-1 to TRBJ2-2, with TRBD2 matching over 10 bases. The ends lost 3 bases at V and 4 bases at J; junction bases unmatched: 5. CDR3 size: 15 residues. CDR1 and CDR2 from the germline V gene are DFQATT and SNEGSKA (reference sequence). CDR3 region: CSASPSGRGTGELFF. The CDR3 region has the DNA TGCAGTGCTAGTCCTAGCGGGAGAGGCACCGGGGAGCTGTTTTTT.

The CDR3 is CSASLSLAAYEQYF. As DNA, the CDR3 is TGCAGTGCTAGTTTAAGTCTAGCGGCTTACGAGCAGTACTTC. This chain joins TRBV20-1 and TRBJ2-7, with 7 bases fitting TRBD2. CDR3 length equals 14 residues. The germline V gene encodes CDR1 DFQATT and CDR2 SNEGSKA (reference sequence). V gave up 3 bases and J gave up 4 bases; unmatched junction bases: 9.

V is TRBV28 and J is TRBJ2-1; weak D call: TRBD2 (8 bases). In germline, CDR1 is MDHEN, CDR2 SYDVKM. V was cut by 5 bases and J by 9 bases, with 14 bases left in between. The CDR3 loop spans 13 amino acids. In DNA, the CDR3 is TGTGCCAGCAGTCGACAGGGACTAGGTGAGCAGTTCTTC. The encoded protein is CASSRQGLGEQFF. Looking up the rest from reference TRBV28 and TRBJ2-1 gives the full variable domain: DVKVTQSSRYLVKRTGEKVFLECVQDMDHENMFWYRQDPGLGLRLIYFSYDVKMKEKGDIPEGYSVSREKKERFSLILESASTNQTSMYLCASSRQGLGEQFFGPGTRLTVL.

The V call is TRBV7-2, the J call TRBJ2-7; TRBD2 aligns across 11 bases. The junction had 10 bases not matched to a gene; V was cut back by 5 bases and J by 7 bases. This CDR3 is 15 amino acids long. CDR1 and CDR2 from the germline V gene are SGHTA and FQGNSA. CDR3 sequence: CASSPYTSGRDEQYF. The DNA of the CDR3 is TGTGCCAGCAGCCCGTATACTAGCGGGAGAGATGAGCAGTACTTC. The full variable domain, rest sourced from reference TRBV7-2 and TRBJ2-7, is GAGVSQSPSNKVTEKGKDVELRCDPISGHTALYWYRQSLGQGLEFLIYFQGNSAPDKSGLPSDRFSAERTGGSVSTLTIQRTQQEDSAVYLCASSPYTSGRDEQYFGPGTRLTVT.

V usage is TRBV19 and J usage is TRBJ2-7; D unresolved. This CDR3 is built from 11 residues. Germline CDR1 is LNHDA and CDR2 is SQIVND (reference sequence). V shed 5 bases and J shed 2 bases, with 4 bases lying between them. CDR3 DNA sequence: TGTGCCAGTAGTTCCACCTACGAGCAGTACTTC. Amino acids: CASSSTYEQYF.

The chain combines TRBV27 with TRBJ1-2; no definite D call. The length of the CDR3 is 14 residues. The germline CDR1 and CDR2 sequences are MNHEY and SMNVEV (reference sequence). V lost 3 bases to trimming and J lost 4 bases, with 12 bases between them. CDR3 sequence: CASSFRGRLYGYTF. Written as DNA, the CDR3 is TGTGCCAGCAGTTTTCGGGGTCGGCTCTATGGCTACACCTTC.

The chain is built from TRBV30 and TRBJ2-5; 10 bases line up with TRBD1. V trimming: 4 bases; J trimming: 3 bases; junction bases outside the gene matches: 2. The CDR3 is made up of 13 amino acids. CDR1 and CDR2 (germline): GTSNPN, SVGIG (reference sequence). The DNA for the CDR3 is TGTGCCTGGACGGGACAGGGGAAAGAGACCCAGTACTTC. This encodes CAWTGQGKETQYF.

The V call is TRBV6-1, the J call TRBJ2-7; a possible D gene is TRBD1 (6 bases). The CDR3 has 15 residues. Germline V gene sequence: CDR1 MNHNS, CDR2 SASEGT. V was cut by 0 bases and J by 5 bases, with 14 bases left in between. The DNA of the CDR3 is TGTGCCAGCAGTGAAGCGGGAAGCAGGGGTCACGAGCAGTACTTC. Its protein is CASSEAGSRGHEQYF.

The chain carries TRBV29-1 and TRBJ2-3, with 9 positions matching TRBD2. This CDR3 is built from 19 residues. Germline loops: CDR1 SQVTM, CDR2 ANQGSEA. Losses at the gene ends were 2 bases for V and 0 bases for J; bases not matched to a gene: 15. The CDR3 nucleotides are TGCAGCGTTGAAAGGGGACTAGCTTTAACAGTTTCTAGCACAGATACGCAGTATTTT. Protein: CSVERGLALTVSSTDTQYF.

This clone appeared once. This chain joins TRBV29-1 and TRBJ1-3; D gene uncertain. Germline V gene sequence: CDR1 SQVTM, CDR2 ANQGSEA. The CDR3 is 13 residues long. Trimming took 3 bases from V and 4 from J, leaving 10 bases between them. The CDR3 DNA is TGCAGCGTTGACCCCGGTAGAGGAAACACCATATATTTT. Translating it yields CSVDPGRGNTIYF.

This clone was seen a single time. The V gene is TRBV19, the J gene TRBJ1-6; D remains ambiguous. This CDR3 is built from 13 residues. CDR1 is LNHDA and CDR2 is SQIVND in the germline V gene (reference sequence). Trimming stripped 3 bases from V and 13 bases from J, with 13 bases between. The CDR3 DNA sequence: TGTGCCAGTAGTATTGACTCCGGCAATCCCCTCCACTTT. Its translation: CASSIDSGNPLHF.

The genes are TRBV5-6 and TRBJ1-5, with 7 bases aligning to TRBD1. The CDR3 totals 15 residues. With V trimmed by 6 bases and J by 2 bases, 8 bases remained unmatched. Per the germline V gene, CDR1 is SGHDT and CDR2 is YYEEEE. The CDR3 coding sequence is TGTGCCAGCACCTCAGGGGGACACGGCAATCAGCCCCAGCATTTT. It yields the protein CASTSGGHGNQPQHF.

V usage is TRBV11-3 and J usage is TRBJ2-2; 7 bases line up with TRBD1. Germline loops: CDR1 SGHNT, CDR2 YENEEA. The V segment lost 0 bases and the J segment 5 bases; nucleotides outside the gene matches: 6. This CDR3 is built from 16 residues. CDR3 protein: CASSLDRGWPTGELFF. The CDR3 DNA follows: TGTGCCAGCAGCTTAGACAGGGGGTGGCCTACCGGGGAGCTGTTTTTT.

This sequence joins TRBV7-2 and TRBJ2-2, with a tentative D call TRBD2 (5 bases). Germline V lookup: CDR1 SGHTA, CDR2 FQGNSA. CDR3 length: 14 residues. V lost 7 bases, J lost 2 bases, and 11 bases lay in between. CDR3 sequence reads: CASTNGGNTGELFF. In DNA, the CDR3 is TGTGCCAGCACTAATGGAGGTAACACCGGGGAGCTGTTTTTT.

This clone showed up just once. The gene calls are TRBV5-1 and TRBJ2-3; 7 nucleotides line up with TRBD2. This CDR3 contains 16 residues. The germline V gene encodes CDR1 SGHRS and CDR2 YFSETQ. J gave up 0 bases and V 4 bases, and 8 bases lay outside the gene matches. The CDR3 DNA reads TGCGCCAGCAGCCTTCCTAGCGGTACTAGCACAGATACGCAGTATTTT. Amino acids: CASSLPSGTSTDTQYF.

The CDR3 region has the DNA TGTGCCAGCAGATATAGCGACTCCTACAATGAGCAGTTCTTC. Translation gives CASRYSDSYNEQFF. V and J are TRBV2 and TRBJ2-1, with a possible D match to TRBD2 (5 bases). This CDR3 contains 14 residues. Germline V CDR1 and CDR2: SNHLY, FYNNEI. V was trimmed by 6 bases and J by 0 bases, leaving 9 bases between them.

This clone occurred a few times. The chain uses TRBV11-2 and TRBJ2-1; TRBD2 matches at 12 bases. The CDR3 totals 19 residues. The germline gives CDR1 SGHAT, CDR2 FQNNGV. Trimming at V came to 1 base and at J to 0 bases, leaving 7 bases not matched to a gene. The DNA for the CDR3 is TGTGCCAGCAGCTTAGTTACTAGCGGGAGGACCTTCTCCTACAATGAGCAGTTCTTC. Amino acid sequence: CASSLVTSGRTFSYNEQFF.

The genes are TRBV5-8 and TRBJ2-1; the D gene is possibly TRBD1 (6 bases). Trimming stripped 4 bases from V and 12 bases from J, with 14 bases between. This CDR3 is 12 amino acids long. The germline V gene has CDR1 SGHTS and CDR2 YDEGEE. CDR3 DNA sequence: TGTGCCAGCAGCGGGGGCAGAGCTGCGCAGTTCTTC. Translated, it gives CASSGGRAAQFF.

The chain joins TRBV9 to TRBJ2-1; 10 nucleotides match TRBD2. The CDR3 covers 15 residues. J gave up 7 bases and V 5 bases, and 9 bases lay outside the gene matches. Germline lookup yields CDR1 SGDLS and CDR2 YYNGEE. The CDR3 DNA reads as TGTGCCAGCAGTAATCTAGCGGGAGTGTCGAATGAGCAGTTCTTC. Translated, it gives CASSNLAGVSNEQFF.

The chain recombines TRBV9 with TRBJ1-2, with 7 bases that match TRBD1. Germline lookup yields CDR1 SGDLS and CDR2 YYNGEE. V gave up 3 bases and J gave up 10 bases; unmatched junction bases: 12. The CDR3 spans 14 residues. In nucleotides, the CDR3 is TGTGCCAGCAGCGCGACGACAGGGACTCCCTCCTACACCTTC. Its protein product is CASSATTGTPSYTF.

The chain recombines TRBV29-1 with TRBJ2-1; no clear D gene. This CDR3 is built from 13 residues. Per the germline V gene, CDR1 is SQVTM and CDR2 is ANQGSEA. Deletions cut 6 bases from V and 2 bases from J, with 11 bases between. The DNA of the CDR3 is TGCAGCGTCGGTGGGCGTGCCTACAATGAGCAGTTCTTC. Translated, it gives CSVGGRAYNEQFF.

The chain employs TRBV7-2 and TRBJ2-3, with TRBD2 matching 8 bases. In germline, CDR1 is SGHTA, CDR2 FQGNSA. The CDR3 is made up of 17 amino acids. J lost 1 base, V lost 0 bases, and 6 bases had no gene match. The CDR3 nucleotides are TGTGCCAGCAGCTTAGCCCGAGCGGGGGCCGGCACAGATACGCAGTATTTT. Translating it yields CASSLARAGAGTDTQYF.

CDR3 loop: CASSLGAGSGYTF. The CDR3 nucleotides are TGCGCCAGCAGCTTGGGAGCAGGGTCTGGCTACACCTTC. The chain couples TRBV5-1 to TRBJ1-2; D may be TRBD1 (5 bases). Germline lookup yields CDR1 SGHRS and CDR2 YFSETQ. Trimming took off 0 bases at V and 7 bases at J, with 10 bases between the two ends. The CDR3 is 13 residues long.

The V and J genes are TRBV6-5 and TRBJ1-5; D gene uncertain. Germline loops: CDR1 MNHEY, CDR2 SVGAGI. The CDR3 contains 12 residues. The V end was cut by 8 bases, the J end by 6 bases, with 11 bases between. CDR3 amino acids: CASSSSGQPQHF. The CDR3 DNA follows: TGTGCCAGCTCTTCCTCGGGTCAGCCCCAGCATTTT.

The V call is TRBV28, the J call TRBJ1-2; D may be TRBD1 (6 bases). Germline CDR1 is MDHEN and CDR2 is SYDVKM. Trimming shortened V by 7 bases and J by 2 bases, and 11 bases separated the two germline ends. The length of the CDR3 is 13 residues. The CDR3 bases are TGTGCCAGCATCGGACAGACCAACTATGGCTACACCTTC. It translates to CASIGQTNYGYTF.

The rearrangement uses TRBV28 and TRBJ1-2; no reliable D call. The CDR3 runs 12 residues. Germline V gene data show CDR1 as MDHEN and CDR2 as SYDVKM. V was cut by 8 bases and J by 4 bases, with 11 bases left in between. CDR3 in DNA: TGTGCCAGCCAACCTCCGGGCTATGGCTACACCTTC. Translating it yields CASQPPGYGYTF.